This T cell receptor beta chain is from a study of regulatory and conventional T cells in RAG deficiency. Genomic DNA came from blood conventional CD4+ T cells gated CD25-low CD127-high. Notes on the study in general: Omenn patients showed >90% Treg-Tconv overlap and shorter CDR3 lengths. Treg unique TCR beta sequences were about 100-fold fewer in Omenn syndrome and CID/AS patients than controls. Control T-cell subsets had markedly higher Shannon entropy and lower Simpson indices than RAG-deficient patients.

TCRdb's copy holds only in-frame clones and misses some; the assay was immunoSEQ multiplex PCR. The profile covers 20,000 to 25,000 clones, with around 96% appearing a single time and over 1% taken by the ten largest. This clone has a single count. The antigen remains unidentified. These data were also filed under a second study, of regulatory T cells. That report adds: Amplification used 52 TRBV primers and 13 TRBJ primers. Regulatory T cells showed the strongest V-J pair restriction and V/J gene skewing among patient repertoires.

Sequences were obtained from CD25- CD4+ T cells sorted from blood. The source of this sequence is a human donor in good health.

The CDR3 here is CASSPITGGGTGELFF. CDR3 nucleotides: TGTGCCAGCTCACCTATTACAGGGGGCGGAACCGGGGAGCTGTTTTTT. The chain is built from TRBV18 and TRBJ2-2, with 9 bases identical to TRBD1. The CDR3 covers 16 residues. J was trimmed by 5 bases and V by 3 bases; bases with no gene match: 7. Germline V CDR1 and CDR2: KGHSH, LQKENI.